This T cell receptor (beta chain) was recorded in a study of blood T cell repertoires in COVID-19. V shed 8 bases, J shed 2 bases, and the junction held 4 bases outside the gene matches. Per germline, CDR1 SGHRS and CDR2 YFSETQ. This CDR3 has 13 amino acids. Repertoires were generated with immunoSEQ multiplex PCR, while TCRdb's copy carries only in-frame clones and drops some. The repertoire has about 57,000 clones, almost 85% of them found once; the top ten carry roughly 8%. This receptor was identified in a woman aged 80 or over with acute or convalescent COVID-19. Sample: peripheral blood. The V gene is TRBV5-1, the J gene TRBJ2-1; 7 bases line up with TRBD1. Here the CDR3 DNA reads TGCGCCAGTTCCGGGACAGCCTACAATGAGCAGTTCTTC. Amino acids: CASSGTAYNEQFF. Combining the CDR3 with reference TRBV5-1 and TRBJ2-1 gives the whole variable domain KAGVTQTPRYLIKTRGQQVTLSCSPISGHRSVSWYQQTPGQGLQFLFEYFSETQRNKGNFPGRFSGRQFSNSRSEMNVSTLELGDSALYLCASSGTAYNEQFFGPGTRLTVL.